The 10 T cell receptor beta chains below were found in one sample sequenced in a study of identical twins. TCRdb reprocessed the 5' RACE reads via MiXCR and lists one record per CDR3 protein. The profile shows about 530,000 distinct CDR3 sequences, 20% to 25% of them singletons. The sample also formed part of further work on yellow fever vaccine responses in identical twins.

Sequenced material: CD4+ T cells sorted from blood. Every receptor here comes from a woman under 30 in good health.

The V call is TRBV3-1, the J call TRBJ2-1; tentatively, D is TRBD2 (5 bases). Germline loops: CDR1 LGHDT, CDR2 YNNKEL (reference sequence). The CDR3 has 12 residues. V was pared by 4 bases and J by 5 bases, with 6 bases between. CDR3 sequence reads: CASSRADNEQFF. Written as DNA, the CDR3 is TGTGCCAGCAGCCGAGCGGACAATGAGCAGTTCTTC.

The chain links TRBV28 to TRBJ2-7, with no clear D. This CDR3 has 14 amino acids. The germline V and J ends were trimmed by 6 bases and 3 bases, with 15 bases remaining between them. CDR1 is MDHEN and CDR2 is SYDVKM in the germline V gene. CDR3 in DNA: TGTGCCAGCAGCCAACCCGGGCGGAACTACGAGCAGTACGTC. This encodes CASSQPGRNYEQYV.

The CDR3 DNA follows: TGCGCCAGCAGCGGCGGGGGGACAGGGGGCGCAGATACGCAGTATTTT. The encoded protein is CASSGGGTGGADTQYF. This sequence joins TRBV5-1 and TRBJ2-3; TRBD1 matches 12 bases. Germline V gene data show CDR1 as SGHRS and CDR2 as YFSETQ. V was pared by 4 bases and J by 4 bases, with 7 bases of the junction left unmatched. The CDR3 covers 16 residues.

The rearrangement uses TRBV20-1 and TRBJ2-3; 11 bases match TRBD2. The CDR3 runs to 16 residues. Germline values: CDR1 DFQATT, CDR2 SNEGSKA (reference sequence). Unmatched junction bases numbered 9, after V lost 6 bases and J lost 1 base. The CDR3 bases are TGCAGTGCCATTAGCGGGGGGGCCGTCGGCACAGATACGCAGTATTTT. Residues: CSAISGGAVGTDTQYF.

The gene calls are TRBV28 and TRBJ2-1, with 7 bases identical to TRBD2. This CDR3 has 19 amino acids. With V trimmed by 7 bases and J by 4 bases, 22 bases remained unmatched. Looked up from germline, CDR1 is MDHEN and CDR2 is SYDVKM. The CDR3 coding sequence is TGTGCCAGCAAGCCCGGGTCTGGCGGGAGAAAAACGGGTTACAATGAGCAGTTCTTC. It is translated as CASKPGSGGRKTGYNEQFF.

For this clonotype: At one end the junction does not follow the germline gene, possibly because of a read error. This chain joins TRBV12-3 or TRBV12-4 and TRBJ1-1; no firm D call. The CDR3 runs to 14 residues. The CDR3 coding sequence is TGTGCCAGCTCCCCACTCACACAGAACTCTGAAGCTTTCTTT. Translated, it gives CASSPLTQNSEAFF.

This clonotype was detected many times. This chain connects TRBV6-1 to TRBJ2-3; TRBD2 aligns across 9 bases. Germline CDR1 MNHNS, CDR2 SASEGT. The CDR3 is 15 residues long. The V and J ends lost 4 bases and 6 bases, in that order; junction bases with no gene match: 8. The CDR3 coding sequence is TGTGCCAGCAGTGTCTCAGCGGGAGGCCGGGATACGCAGTATTTT. It specifies CASSVSAGGRDTQYF.

The CDR3 sequence is CASSIPGLAGAGELFF. DNA for the CDR3: TGCGCCAGCAGCATTCCAGGACTAGCGGGAGCCGGGGAGCTGTTTTTT. The chain uses TRBV5-1 and TRBJ2-2; 13 nucleotides match TRBD2. V dropped 4 bases and J dropped 6; count of bases not matched to a gene: 6. Germline CDR1 and CDR2: SGHRS and YFSETQ. This CDR3 contains 16 residues.

This clonotype was seen a few times. This chain joins TRBV20-1 and TRBJ2-7; 8 bases line up with TRBD1. The CDR3 is 15 amino acids. V gave up 2 bases and J gave up 2 bases; unmatched junction bases: 8. The V gene's germline CDR1 is DFQATT and CDR2 SNEGSKA (reference sequence). DNA for the CDR3: TGCAGTGCTAGATCCTCGGACAGGGCCGCCTACGAGCAGTACTTC. Amino acid sequence: CSARSSDRAAYEQYF.

This clonotype was seen a single time. The chain couples TRBV19 to TRBJ2-1; TRBD1 agrees at 7 bases. CDR3 size: 15 residues. J gave up 5 bases and V 6 bases, and 10 bases lay outside the gene matches. Germline CDR1 LNHDA, CDR2 SQIVND (reference sequence). For the CDR3, the DNA is TGTGCCAGTAGGGAATGGGGGACAGATAACAATGAGCAGTTCTTC. Translated: CASREWGTDNNEQFF. The full variable domain, in which reference TRBV19 and TRBJ2-1 provide the parts outside the CDR3, is DGGITQSPKYLFRKEGQNVTLSCEQNLNHDAMYWYRQDPGQGLRLIYYSQIVNDFQKGDIAEGYSVSREKKESFPLTVTSAQKNPTAFYLCASREWGTDNNEQFFGPGTRLTVL.